This T cell receptor beta chain emerged from a study of cytomegalovirus exposure and HLA in healthy donors. CDR1 SEHNR and CDR2 FQNEAQ come from the germline V gene (reference sequence). V lost 5 bases and J lost 4, with 6 bases in between. This CDR3 is built from 12 residues. The PCR had 60 Vbeta and 13 Jbeta primers. Generated by immunoSEQ multiplex PCR, the TCRdb table keeps only in-frame clones and is missing some. In all, the sample yields over 100,000 clones. Sequenced input: PBMCs. This chain links TRBV7-9 with TRBJ1-5; no firm D call. This clonotype was sampled from a man aged 35 to 55 in good health and CMV-seropositive. In DNA form, the CDR3 reads TGTGCCAGCAGCCTGTTGAATCAGCCCCAGCATTTT. Protein: CASSLLNQPQHF.